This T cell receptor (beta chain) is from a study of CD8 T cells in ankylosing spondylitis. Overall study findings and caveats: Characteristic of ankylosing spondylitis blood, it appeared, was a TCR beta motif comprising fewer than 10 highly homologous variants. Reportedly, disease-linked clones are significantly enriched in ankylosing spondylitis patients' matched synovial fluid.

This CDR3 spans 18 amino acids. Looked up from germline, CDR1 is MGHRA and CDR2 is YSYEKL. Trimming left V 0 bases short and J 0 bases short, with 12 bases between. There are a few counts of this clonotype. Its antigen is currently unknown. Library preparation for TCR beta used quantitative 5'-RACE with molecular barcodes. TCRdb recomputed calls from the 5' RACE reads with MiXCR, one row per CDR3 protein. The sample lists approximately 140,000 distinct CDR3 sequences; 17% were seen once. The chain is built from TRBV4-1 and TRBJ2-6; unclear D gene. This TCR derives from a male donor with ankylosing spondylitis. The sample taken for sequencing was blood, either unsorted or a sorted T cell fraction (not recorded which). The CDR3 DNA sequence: TGCGCCAGCAGCCAAGAGCCCCTCGGCTACTCTGGGGCCAACGTCCTGACTTTC. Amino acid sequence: CASSQEPLGYSGANVLTF.